This T cell receptor (beta chain) was recovered during a study of regulatory T cells in long-lasting Graves disease. About the study: To qualify as persistent, Graves' disease required over 5 years of antithyroid drugs with positive TSH receptor antibodies. Study findings and constraints: It was in persistent disease that TRBV28, TRBJ1-2 and TRBJ2-5 were favored. For persistent Graves' patients, TCR diversity was lower than for newly diagnosed ones.

Germline loops: CDR1 SNHLY, CDR2 FYNNEI. This CDR3 contains 14 residues. The V and J ends lost 3 bases and 2 bases respectively, with 8 bases between them. The time point is: persistent/refractory GD, antithyroid drugs over 5 years with positive TRAb. Making the TCR library involved RNA that had been extracted from PBMCs. It was an endocrinology department in Xi'an, China, that provided the patients. This clonotype was seen at least ten times. Its cognate antigen is unknown. HTBI primers from iRepertoire and Arm-PCR of CDR3 regions yielded the TCR beta libraries. One entry per CDR3 protein, called by TCRdb with MiXCR from the multiplex PCR reads. The data contain 350,000 to 450,000 distinct CDR3 sequences, under 25% of them singletons.

The sample in question was peripheral blood mononuclear cells (PBMCs), obtained when the disease was refractory, from a patient treated with antithyroid drugs. J is TRBJ1-3 and V is TRBV2; D uncertain. The source is a female donor with Graves disease. The CDR3 nucleotides read TGTGCCAGCAGTGAGCAGGAGCCTGGAAACACCATATATTTT. It yields the protein CASSEQEPGNTIYF. Full variable domain (rest looked up from reference TRBV2 and TRBJ1-3): EPEVTQTPSHQVTQMGQEVILRCVPISNHLYFYWYRQILGQKVEFLVSFYNNEISEKSEIFDDQFSVERPDGSNFTLKIRSTKLEDSAMYFCASSEQEPGNTIYFGEGSWLTVV.